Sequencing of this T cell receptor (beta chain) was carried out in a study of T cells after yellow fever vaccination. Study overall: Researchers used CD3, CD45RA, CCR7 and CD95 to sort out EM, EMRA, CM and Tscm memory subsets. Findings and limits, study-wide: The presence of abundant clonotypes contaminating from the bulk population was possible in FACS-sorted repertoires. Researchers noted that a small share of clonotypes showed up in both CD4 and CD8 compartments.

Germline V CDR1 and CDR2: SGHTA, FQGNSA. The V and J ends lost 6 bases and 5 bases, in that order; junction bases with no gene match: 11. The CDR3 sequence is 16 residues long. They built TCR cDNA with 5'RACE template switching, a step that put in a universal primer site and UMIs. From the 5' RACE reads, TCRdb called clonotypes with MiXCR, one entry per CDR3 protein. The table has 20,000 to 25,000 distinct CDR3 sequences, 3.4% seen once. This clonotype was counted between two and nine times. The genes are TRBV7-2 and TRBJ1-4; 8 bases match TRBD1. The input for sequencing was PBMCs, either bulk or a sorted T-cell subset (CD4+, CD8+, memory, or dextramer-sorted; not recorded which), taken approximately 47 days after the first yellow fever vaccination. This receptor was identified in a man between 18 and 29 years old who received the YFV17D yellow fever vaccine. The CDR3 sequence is CASSYQSWTGNEKLFF. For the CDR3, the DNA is TGTGCCAGCAGTTATCAATCTTGGACAGGGAATGAAAAACTGTTTTTT.